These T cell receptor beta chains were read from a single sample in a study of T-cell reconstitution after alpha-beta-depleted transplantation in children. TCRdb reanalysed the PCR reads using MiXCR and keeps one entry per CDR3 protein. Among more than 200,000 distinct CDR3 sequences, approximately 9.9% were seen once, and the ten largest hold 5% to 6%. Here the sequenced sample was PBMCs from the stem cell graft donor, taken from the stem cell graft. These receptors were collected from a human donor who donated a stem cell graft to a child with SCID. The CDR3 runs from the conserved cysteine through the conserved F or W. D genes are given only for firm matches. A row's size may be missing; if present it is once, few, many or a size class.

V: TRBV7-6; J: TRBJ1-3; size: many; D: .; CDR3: CASSPTGRDLSGNTIYF; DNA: TGTGCCAGCAGCCCGACCGGGAGGGACCTCTCTGGAAACACCATATATTTT
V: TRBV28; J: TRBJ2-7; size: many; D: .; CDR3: CASSPAAFTYEQYF; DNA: TGTGCCAGCAGTCCGGCCGCCTTCACCTACGAGCAGTACTTC
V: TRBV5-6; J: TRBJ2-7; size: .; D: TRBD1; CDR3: CASVSGTGIYEQYF; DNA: TGTGCCAGCGTTTCTGGGACAGGGATATACGAGCAGTACTTC
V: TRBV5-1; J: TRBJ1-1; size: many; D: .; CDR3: CASSLEGNTEAFF; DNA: TGCGCCAGCAGCTTGGAAGGGAACACTGAAGCTTTCTTT
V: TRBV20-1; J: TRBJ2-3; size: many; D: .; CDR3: CSASRGGSAGSDTQYF; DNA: TGCAGTGCTAGTAGGGGTGGGTCGGCCGGGTCAGATACGCAGTATTTT
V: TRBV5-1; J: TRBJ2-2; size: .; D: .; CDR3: CASVPEGLGAIGELFF; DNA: TGCGCCAGCGTGCCTGAAGGTCTGGGGGCAATCGGGGAGCTGTTTTTT
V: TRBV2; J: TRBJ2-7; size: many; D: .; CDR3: CASSVGGGVGSSYEQYF; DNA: TGTGCCAGCAGTGTTGGAGGGGGTGTAGGGAGCTCCTACGAGCAGTACTTC
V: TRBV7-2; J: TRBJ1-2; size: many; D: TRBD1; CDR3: CASSLIGTGPSNYGYTF; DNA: TGTGCCAGCAGCTTAATCGGGACAGGTCCTTCTAACTATGGCTACACCTTC
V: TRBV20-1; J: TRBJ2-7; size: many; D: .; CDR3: CSARAAEGSSYEQYF; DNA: TGCAGTGCCCGGGCCGCAGAGGGGAGCTCCTACGAGCAGTACTTC
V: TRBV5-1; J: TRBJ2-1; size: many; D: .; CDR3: CASSLRRPGNEQFF; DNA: TGCGCCAGCAGCTTGAGACGACCTGGGAATGAGCAGTTCTTC
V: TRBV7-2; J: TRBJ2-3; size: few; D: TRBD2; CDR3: CASSSVSGGGFADTQYF; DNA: TGTGCCAGCAGCTCAGTGTCGGGGGGGGGGTTTGCAGATACGCAGTATTTT
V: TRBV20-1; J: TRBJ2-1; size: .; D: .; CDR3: CSGASDLNEQFF; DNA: TGCAGCGGGGCTAGCGATTTGAATGAGCAGTTCTTC
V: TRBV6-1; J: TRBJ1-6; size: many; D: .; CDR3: CASSLNPTNSPLHF; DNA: TGTGCCAGCAGTCTTAATCCTACTAATTCACCCCTCCACTTT
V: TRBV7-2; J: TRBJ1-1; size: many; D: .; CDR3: CASSPQVGAEGTEAFF; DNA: TGTGCCAGCAGCCCCCAAGTCGGGGCAGAGGGCACTGAAGCTTTCTTT
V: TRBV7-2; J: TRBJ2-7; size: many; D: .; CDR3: CASSLGHSSEQYF; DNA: TGTGCCAGCAGCTTAGGGCACTCTTCCGAGCAGTACTTC
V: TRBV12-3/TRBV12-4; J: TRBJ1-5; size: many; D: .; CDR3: CASSGRRQPQHF; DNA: TGTGCCAGCAGTGGCCGACGGCAGCCCCAGCATTTT
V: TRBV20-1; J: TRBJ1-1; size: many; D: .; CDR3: CSARAGYTEAFF; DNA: TGCAGTGCTAGAGCTGGGTACACTGAAGCTTTCTTT
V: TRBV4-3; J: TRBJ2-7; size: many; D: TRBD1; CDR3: CASSQIGQGSPYEQYF; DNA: TGCGCCAGCAGCCAAATAGGACAGGGGTCCCCCTACGAGCAGTACTTC
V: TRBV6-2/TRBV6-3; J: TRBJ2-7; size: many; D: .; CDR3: CASSYSPEGTYEQYF; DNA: TGTGCCAGCAGTTACTCCCCAGAGGGGACCTACGAGCAGTACTTC
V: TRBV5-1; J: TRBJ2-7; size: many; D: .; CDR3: CASSFQGGTYEQYF; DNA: TGCGCCAGCAGCTTCCAGGGTGGCACCTACGAGCAGTACTTC
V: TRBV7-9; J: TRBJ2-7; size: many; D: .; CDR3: CASSLSLQDYEQYF; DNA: TGTGCCAGCAGCTTATCCCTTCAGGACTACGAGCAGTACTTC
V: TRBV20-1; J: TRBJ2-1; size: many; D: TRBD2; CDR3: CSATGLAGGRNEQFF; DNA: TGCAGTGCTACCGGTCTAGCGGGGGGGCGCAATGAGCAGTTCTTC
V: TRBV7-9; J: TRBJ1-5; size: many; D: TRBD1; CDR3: CASSLTPSTGPGQPQHF; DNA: TGTGCCAGCAGCTTAACGCCCTCGACAGGGCCCGGTCAGCCCCAGCATTTT
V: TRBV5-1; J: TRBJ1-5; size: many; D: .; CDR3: CASSFQGGGDQPQHF; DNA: TGCGCCAGCAGCTTCCAAGGAGGGGGAGATCAGCCCCAGCATTTT
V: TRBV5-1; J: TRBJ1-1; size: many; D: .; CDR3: CASSLREVGGSDTEAFF; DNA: TGCGCCAGCAGCTTGAGGGAAGTGGGGGGAAGCGACACTGAAGCTTTCTTT
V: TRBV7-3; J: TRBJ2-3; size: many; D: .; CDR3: CASTQTGGRTDTQYF; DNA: TGTGCCAGCACTCAAACGGGGGGCAGGACAGATACGCAGTATTTT
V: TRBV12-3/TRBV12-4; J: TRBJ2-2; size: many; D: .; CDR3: CASSLRTGVRLAGELFF; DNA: TGTGCCAGCAGTTTAAGAACGGGAGTGAGGCTAGCCGGGGAGCTGTTTTTT
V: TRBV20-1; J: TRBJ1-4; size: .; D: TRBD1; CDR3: CSARQQGATNEKLFF; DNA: TGCAGTGCTAGACAACAGGGGGCAACTAATGAAAAACTGTTTTTT
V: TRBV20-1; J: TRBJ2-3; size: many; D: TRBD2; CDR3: CSARGQGGGNTDTQYF; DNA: TGCAGTGCTAGAGGTCAGGGCGGGGGGAACACAGATACGCAGTATTTT
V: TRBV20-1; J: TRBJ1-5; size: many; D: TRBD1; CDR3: CSARDKPGQGDQPQHF; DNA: TGCAGTGCTAGAGACAAACCGGGACAGGGAGATCAGCCCCAGCATTTT
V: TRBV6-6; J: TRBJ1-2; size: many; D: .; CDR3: CASSYGTSYTF; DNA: TGTGCCAGCAGTTACGGGACGAGCTACACCTTC
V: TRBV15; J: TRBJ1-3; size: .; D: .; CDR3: CATSVSGNTIYF; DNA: TGTGCCACTTCGGTCTCTGGAAACACCATATATTTT
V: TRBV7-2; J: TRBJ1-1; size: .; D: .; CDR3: CASRYRMNTEAFF; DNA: TGTGCCAGCAGATATAGAATGAACACTGAAGCTTTCTTT
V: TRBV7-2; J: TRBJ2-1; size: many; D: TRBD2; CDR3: CASSPRTSFSNEQFF; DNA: TGTGCCAGCAGCCCCCGGACTAGCTTTTCCAATGAGCAGTTCTTC
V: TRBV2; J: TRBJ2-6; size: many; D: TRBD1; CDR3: CASSETGLNSGANVLTF; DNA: TGTGCCAGCAGTGAGACAGGGCTGAATTCTGGGGCCAACGTCCTGACTTTC
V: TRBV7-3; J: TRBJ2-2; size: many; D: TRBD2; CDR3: CASSSRGSGTAGELFF; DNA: TGTGCCAGCAGCTCGAGGGGTAGCGGGACGGCCGGGGAGCTGTTTTTT
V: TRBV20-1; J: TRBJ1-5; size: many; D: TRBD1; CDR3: CSARVGQGASQPQHF; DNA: TGCAGTGCTAGGGTGGGACAGGGGGCGAGTCAGCCCCAGCATTTT
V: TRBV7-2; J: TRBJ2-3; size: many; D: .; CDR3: CASSLSIWGRGDTQYF; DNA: TGTGCCAGCAGCTTAAGTATCTGGGGCAGGGGTGATACGCAGTATTTT
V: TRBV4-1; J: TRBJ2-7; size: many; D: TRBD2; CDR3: CASSHGLGGSYEQYF; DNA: TGCGCCAGCAGCCATGGGCTCGGGGGGTCCTACGAGCAGTACTTC
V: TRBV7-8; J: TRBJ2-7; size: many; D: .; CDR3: CASSELWDSYEQYF; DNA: TGTGCCAGCAGCGAACTCTGGGACTCCTACGAGCAGTACTTC
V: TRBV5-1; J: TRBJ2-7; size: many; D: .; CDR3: CASSFAGGSPYEQYF; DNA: TGCGCCAGCAGCTTCGCGGGCGGGTCCCCCTACGAGCAGTACTTC
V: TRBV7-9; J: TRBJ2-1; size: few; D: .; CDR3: CASSLGPGSSYNEQFF; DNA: TGTGCCAGCAGCTTAGGCCCAGGGAGCTCCTACAATGAGCAGTTCTTC
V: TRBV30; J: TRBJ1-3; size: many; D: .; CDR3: CAWARETASGNTIYF; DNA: TGTGCCTGGGCCAGGGAGACCGCCTCTGGAAACACCATATATTTT
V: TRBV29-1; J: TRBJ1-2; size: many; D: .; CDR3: CSVEKTANEVGYTF; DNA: TGCAGCGTTGAAAAGACAGCAAACGAGGTCGGCTACACCTTC
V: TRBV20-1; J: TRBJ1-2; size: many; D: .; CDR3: CSASVGRTVGYTF; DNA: TGCAGTGCTAGCGTCGGCAGGACGGTTGGTTACACCTTC
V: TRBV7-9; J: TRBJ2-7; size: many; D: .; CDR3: CASSLVYPGHEQYF; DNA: TGTGCCAGCAGCTTAGTGTACCCAGGGCACGAGCAGTACTTC
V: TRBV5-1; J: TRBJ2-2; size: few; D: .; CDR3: CASSLVPGIYGDTGELFF; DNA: TGCGCCAGCAGCTTGGTCCCAGGGATTTATGGGGACACCGGGGAGCTGTTTTTT
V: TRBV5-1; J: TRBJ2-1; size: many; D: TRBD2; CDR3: CASSPEGAGVYNEQFF; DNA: TGCGCCAGCAGCCCCGAGGGAGCGGGAGTCTACAATGAGCAGTTCTTC
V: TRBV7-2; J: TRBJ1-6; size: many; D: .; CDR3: CASSLDGNYNSPLHF; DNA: TGTGCCAGCAGCTTAGACGGCAACTATAATTCACCCCTCCACTTT
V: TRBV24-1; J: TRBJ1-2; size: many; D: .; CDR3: CATSDNNNYGYTF; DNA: TGTGCCACCAGTGATAATAACAACTATGGCTACACCTTC
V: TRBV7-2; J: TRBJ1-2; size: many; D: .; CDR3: CASSPLWDTHGYTF; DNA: TGTGCCAGCAGCCCCCTTTGGGACACCCATGGCTACACCTTC
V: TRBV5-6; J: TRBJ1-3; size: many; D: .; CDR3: CASSSMSGNTIYF; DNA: TGTGCCAGCAGCTCCATGTCTGGAAACACCATATATTTT
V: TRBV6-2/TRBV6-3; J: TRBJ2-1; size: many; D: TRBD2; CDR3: CASTGSLAGETNEQFF; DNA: TGTGCCAGCACCGGATCACTAGCGGGAGAAACCAATGAGCAGTTCTTC
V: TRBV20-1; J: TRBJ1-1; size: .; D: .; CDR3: CSVFTGQAFF; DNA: TGCAGTGTGTTCACAGGGCAGGCTTTCTTT